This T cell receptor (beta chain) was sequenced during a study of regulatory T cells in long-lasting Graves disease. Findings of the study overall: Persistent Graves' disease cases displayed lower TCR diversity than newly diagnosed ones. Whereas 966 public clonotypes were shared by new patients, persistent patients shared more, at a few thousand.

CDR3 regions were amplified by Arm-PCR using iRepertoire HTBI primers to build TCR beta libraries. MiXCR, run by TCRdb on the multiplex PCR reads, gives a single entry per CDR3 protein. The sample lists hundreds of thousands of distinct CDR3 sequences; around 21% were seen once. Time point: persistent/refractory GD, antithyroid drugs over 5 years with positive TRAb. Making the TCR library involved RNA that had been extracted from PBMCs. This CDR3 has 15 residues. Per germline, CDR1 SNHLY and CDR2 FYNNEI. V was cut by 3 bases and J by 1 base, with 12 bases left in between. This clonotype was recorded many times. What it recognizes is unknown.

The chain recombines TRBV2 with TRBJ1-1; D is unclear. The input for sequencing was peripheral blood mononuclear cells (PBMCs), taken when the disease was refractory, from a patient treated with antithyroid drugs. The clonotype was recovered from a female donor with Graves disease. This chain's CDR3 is CASSDRSAGNTEAFF. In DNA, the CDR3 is TGTGCCAGCAGTGATCGTTCCGCGGGGAACACTGAAGCTTTCTTT.